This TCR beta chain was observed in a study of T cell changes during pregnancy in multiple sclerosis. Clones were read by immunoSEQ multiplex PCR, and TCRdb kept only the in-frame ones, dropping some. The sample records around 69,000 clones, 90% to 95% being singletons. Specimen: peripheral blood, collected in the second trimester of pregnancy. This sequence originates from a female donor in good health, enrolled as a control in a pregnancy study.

For the CDR3, the DNA is TGTGCCAGCAGTTACTCGGGCGGGAACAATGAGCAGTTCTTC. It encodes CASSYSGGNNEQFF. The chain has TRBV6-5 and TRBJ2-1, with D maybe TRBD2 (6 bases). Germline-derived CDR1 and CDR2 are MNHEY and SVGAGI. Trimming removed 0 bases at V and 5 bases at J, with 8 bases between. The CDR3 has 14 residues.